These T cell receptor beta chains were read from a single sample in a study of patients and donors after allogeneic stem cell transplantation. Via MiXCR, TCRdb re-called the RT-PCR reads, giving one row per CDR3 protein. The table records more than 850,000 distinct CDR3 sequences, roughly 18% of them present only once. Sequencing was done on a sample of blood, either unsorted or a sorted T cell fraction (not recorded which). The receptor source for this set is a human donor who was either an allogeneic HSCT recipient or a stem cell or donor lymphocyte infusion donor (not recorded which). It is not recorded whose cells these are; they may come from a transplant donor. Both conserved end residues are part of each CDR3. A D gene is named only where the DNA matches it firmly. Size is stated for part of the rows, as once, few or many counts, or as a class when the clone is expanded.

J gene,D gene,clone size,V gene,CDR3 protein,CDR3 DNA
TRBJ2-2,TRBD1,many,TRBV12-3/TRBV12-4,CASSPGQGYTGELFF,TGTGCCAGCAGTCCGGGACAGGGATACACCGGGGAGCTGTTTTTT
TRBJ2-3,TRBD2,.,TRBV5-1,CASSKSSGGDTQYF,TGCGCCAGCAGCAAATCTAGCGGGGGAGATACGCAGTATTTT
TRBJ2-7,.,few,TRBV4-3,CASSPRWMDSTYEQYF,TGCGCCAGCAGCCCCAGGTGGATGGACAGTACCTACGAGCAGTACTTC
TRBJ2-5,.,.,TRBV29-1,CSVTSGTRNQETQYF,TGCAGCGTGACCTCCGGGACAAGAAACCAAGAGACCCAGTACTTC
TRBJ2-2,TRBD2,.,TRBV3-1,CASSQRGGVSGELFF,TGTGCCAGCAGCCAACGCGGGGGGGTATCCGGGGAGCTGTTTTTT
TRBJ2-7,TRBD1,few,TRBV5-1,CASSFTGQGSYEQYF,TGCGCCAGCAGCTTTACGGGACAGGGTTCCTACGAGCAGTACTTC
TRBJ2-3,.,few,TRBV9,CASSVGGSADTQYF,TGTGCCAGCAGCGTAGGTGGCTCGGCAGATACGCAGTATTTT
TRBJ2-3,TRBD1,few,TRBV10-3,CAISANRGSSTDTQYF,TGTGCCATCAGTGCTAACAGGGGGTCTAGCACAGATACGCAGTATTTT
TRBJ2-1,.,few,TRBV5-1,CASSEPGVHEQFF,TGCGCCAGCAGCGAACCAGGTGTTCATGAGCAGTTCTTC
TRBJ2-5,.,.,TRBV5-1,CASSSGFYETQYF,TGCGCCAGCAGCTCGGGATTCTACGAGACCCAGTACTTC
TRBJ2-7,.,few,TRBV6-2/TRBV6-3,CASTRGQANYEQYF,TGTGCCTCCACCCGAGGGCAGGCCAACTACGAGCAGTACTTC
TRBJ1-5,.,few,TRBV15,CATSRGRTRAGQPQHF,TGTGCCACCAGCAGAGGCAGAACCCGGGCGGGTCAGCCCCAGCATTTT
TRBJ2-1,.,.,TRBV18,CASSPQQVYNEQFF,TGTGCCAGCTCACCACAACAGGTCTACAATGAGCAGTTCTTC
TRBJ1-1,.,many,TRBV12-3/TRBV12-4,CASSFDGRGEAFF,TGTGCCAGCAGTTTCGACGGCAGGGGAGAAGCTTTCTTT
TRBJ2-6,.,few,TRBV12-3/TRBV12-4,CASSLYGTSGANVLTF,TGTGCCAGCAGTTTATATGGGACCTCTGGGGCCAACGTCCTGACTTTC
TRBJ2-4,TRBD1,.,TRBV3-1,CASSPRQGTKNIQYF,TGTGCCAGCAGCCCTAGACAGGGGACCAAAAACATTCAGTACTTC
TRBJ1-2,.,few,TRBV29-1,CSVVLRDKVGSYTF,TGCAGCGTTGTTCTTAGGGACAAAGTCGGGAGCTACACCTTC
TRBJ1-1,.,.,TRBV4-3,CASSQDSQNTEAFF,TGCGCCAGCAGCCAAGATTCGCAGAACACTGAAGCTTTCTTT
TRBJ2-1,.,.,TRBV6-7,CASSSKQGADEQFF,TGTGCCAGCAGTAGTAAGCAAGGGGCCGATGAGCAGTTCTTC
TRBJ2-1,TRBD2,.,TRBV12-3/TRBV12-4,CASSSGLELDEQFF,TGTGCCAGCAGTTCGGGACTAGAGCTCGATGAGCAGTTCTTC